The 18 T cell receptor beta chains reported below all come from one sample, sequenced in a study of human T cells and chemical hapten exposure. TCRdb reprocessed the RACE reads with MiXCR, giving one entry per CDR3 protein. Here the sample spans some 120,000 distinct CDR3 sequences, approximately 9% being singletons. Time point defined: healthy volunteer bleed at 2 weeks. The starting material, unfractionated whole blood, was used for total RNA extraction. The sample consisted of whole blood. The source is a male donor in good health. Some clones in this sample may be carry-over from other donors' samples.

This clonotype was counted only a few times. CDR3 sequence reads: CASSLNSASGEPETQYF. CDR3 nucleotides: TGTGCCAGCAGCTTAAATTCGGCTAGCGGGGAACCAGAGACCCAGTACTTC. The chain employs TRBV7-8 and TRBJ2-5; 9 nucleotides align to TRBD2. V shed 2 bases and J 4 bases; nucleotides not matched to a gene: 11. CDR3 size: 17 residues. Germline CDR1 SGHVS, CDR2 FQNEAQ.

The table lists this clonotype with many counts. The genes are TRBV6-5 and TRBJ2-1; 9 nucleotides align to TRBD1. V trimming: 6 bases; J trimming: 5 bases; junction bases outside the gene matches: 2. The CDR3 sequence is 13 residues long. CDR1 is MNHEY and CDR2 is SVGAGI in the germline V gene. The CDR3 sequence is CASSRDRDNEQFF. The CDR3, as DNA: TGTGCCAGCAGCCGGGACAGGGACAATGAGCAGTTCTTC.

The table lists this clonotype with many counts. The J gene is TRBJ1-3, the V gene TRBV25-1, with 7 bases aligning to TRBD1. Trimming took 7 bases from V and 7 from J; bases not matched to a gene: 13. The CDR3 length is 15 residues. Germline CDR1 and CDR2: MGHDK and SYGVNS. CDR3 in DNA: TGTGCCAGCACCCCCCGGGACAGTACCTGGAACACCATATATTTT. Translating gives CASTPRDSTWNTIYF.

This rearrangement joins TRBV6-5 to TRBJ1-1; D not resolved. The CDR3 is 13 residues long. Trimming stripped 7 bases from V and 3 bases from J, with 12 bases between. CDR1 is MNHEY, CDR2 SVGAGI, per germline. CDR3 nucleotides: TGTGCCAGCACCCCCGGACGCTACACTGAAGCTTTCTTT. It yields the protein CASTPGRYTEAFF.

In this sample, this clonotype turned up many times. V and J are TRBV7-2 and TRBJ2-1; 10 nucleotides align to TRBD2. Germline CDR1 SGHTA, CDR2 FQGNSA. V was clipped by 5 bases and J by 0 bases; unmatched bases: 4. The CDR3 consists of 16 residues. Here the CDR3 DNA reads TGTGCCAGCAGCCTCGGACTAGCGGTCTCCTACAATGAGCAGTTCTTC. The encoded protein is CASSLGLAVSYNEQFF.

Only a few counts were recorded for this clonotype. The gene calls are TRBV20-1 and TRBJ2-3; D is unresolved. This CDR3 is 15 amino acids long. Germline V gene sequence: CDR1 DFQATT, CDR2 SNEGSKA (reference sequence). Trimming took 3 bases from V and 3 from J, leaving 16 bases between them. CDR3 in amino acids: CSARNRAFGTDTQYF. The CDR3 coding sequence is TGCAGTGCTAGGAATCGGGCTTTCGGGACAGATACGCAGTATTTT.

This clonotype was picked up a small number of times. J is TRBJ2-7 and V is TRBV20-1; possible D gene TRBD1, 5 bases. The CDR3 contains 13 residues. Germline V gene data show CDR1 as DFQATT and CDR2 as SNEGSKA (reference sequence). Trimming left V 4 bases short and J 6 bases short, with 16 bases between. The CDR3 is CSATGNRTSEQYF. CDR3 nucleotides: TGCAGTGCTACAGGGAATCGTACTTCCGAGCAGTACTTC.

In its sample, this clonotype was seen many times. The chain recombines TRBV18 with TRBJ2-7, with 8 bases lining up with TRBD1. Per germline, CDR1 KGHSH and CDR2 LQKENI. This CDR3 comprises 15 residues. Losses at the gene ends were 5 bases for V and 3 bases for J; bases not matched to a gene: 9. CDR3 nucleotides: TGTGCCAGCTCAGCCTCACAGGGGGGATACTACGAGCAGTACTTC. This encodes CASSASQGGYYEQYF. Filled out from reference TRBV18 and TRBJ2-7, the complete variable domain reads NAGVMQNPRHLVRRRGQEARLRCSPMKGHSHVYWYRQLPEEGLKFMVYLQKENIIDESGMPKERFSAEFPKEGPSILRIQQVVRGDSAAYFCASSASQGGYYEQYFGPGTRLTVT.

J is TRBJ2-2 and V is TRBV9; D uncertain. With 0 bases removed from V and 1 base from J, the gap between germline ends came to 16 bases. CDR1 SGDLS and CDR2 YYNGEE come from the germline V gene. The CDR3 has 18 amino acids. DNA of the CDR3: TGTGCCAGCAGCGTAGGACGGACGGAGCCGGAGAACACCGGGGAGCTGTTTTTT. It codes for CASSVGRTEPENTGELFF.

This clonotype turned up a few times. The chain recombines TRBV30 with TRBJ2-3; 10 nucleotides match TRBD2. J gave up 7 bases and V 1 base, and 5 bases lay outside the gene matches. Germline V gene lookup returns CDR1 GTSNPN and CDR2 SVGIG (reference sequence). The length of the CDR3 is 14 residues. The CDR3 bases are TGTGCCTGGAGTGGGACTAGCGGTTTTTATACGCAGTATTTT. This gives the protein CAWSGTSGFYTQYF.

This chain uses TRBV2 with TRBJ1-1, with D perhaps matching TRBD1 (5 bases). Germline assignment: CDR1 SNHLY and CDR2 FYNNEI. The V and J ends lost 4 bases and 0 bases respectively, with 12 bases between them. The CDR3 sequence is 15 residues long. CDR3 region: CASSVGVTLNTEAFF. The CDR3 DNA is TGTGCCAGCAGTGTGGGGGTCACATTGAACACTGAAGCTTTCTTT.

This clonotype was seen ten or more times. The V call is TRBV7-3, the J call TRBJ2-3; possibly TRBD1 or TRBD2 for D (5 bases each). This CDR3 is built from 14 residues. From germline, CDR1 is SGHTA and CDR2 FQGTGA. V was clipped by 6 bases and J by 0 bases, with 10 bases between them. CDR3 DNA sequence: TGTGCCAGCAGGGCCGGGGCCAGCACAGATACGCAGTATTTT. This encodes CASRAGASTDTQYF.

This clonotype has a handful of counts. This chain uses TRBV12-3 or TRBV12-4 with TRBJ1-1; a weak D match, TRBD1 (5 bases). This CDR3 contains 14 residues. The V end was cut by 5 bases, the J end by 4 bases, with 14 bases between. The CDR3 DNA sequence: TGTGCCAGCAGTGCCGGACCGACAGTCACTGAAGCTTTCTTT. Translation: CASSAGPTVTEAFF.

The chain employs TRBV20-1 and TRBJ2-3; no definite D call. Deletions cut 4 bases from V and 4 bases from J, with 12 bases between. Germline lookup yields CDR1 DFQATT and CDR2 SNEGSKA (reference sequence). The length of the CDR3 is 13 residues. This CDR3 reads CSAMQPSADTQYF. In nucleotides, the CDR3 is TGCAGTGCTATGCAGCCGTCGGCAGATACGCAGTATTTT.

This clonotype came up many times. This rearrangement joins TRBV11-2 to TRBJ2-7; D is undetermined. The CDR3 consists of 11 residues. The V gene's germline CDR1 is SGHAT and CDR2 FQNNGV. V was pared by 3 bases and J by 3 bases, with 3 bases between. This CDR3 is CASSLNYEQYF. In DNA, the CDR3 is TGTGCCAGCAGCTTGAACTACGAGCAGTACTTC.

Comments on this clonotype: The junction departs from the called germline gene at one end, perhaps through a read error. The chain combines TRBV14 with TRBJ2-7; TRBD1 agrees at 8 bases. The V gene's germline CDR1 is SGHDN and CDR2 FVKESK. The CDR3 runs to 19 residues. The CDR3 here is CANSQLELMSRQGIHEQYF. For the CDR3, the DNA is TGTGCCAACAGCCAGCTCGAACTGATGAGCCGACAGGGGATCCACGAGCAGTACTTC.

The chain combines TRBV20-1 with TRBJ2-3; the match to TRBD2 covers 7 bases. This CDR3 has 15 amino acids. J lost 2 bases, V lost 6 bases, and 11 bases had no gene match. The germline V gene has CDR1 DFQATT and CDR2 SNEGSKA (reference sequence). The CDR3 DNA reads as TGCAGTGCGCGGGTCTTGGCGGGGGACACAGATACGCAGTATTTT. Its translation is CSARVLAGDTDTQYF.

The sample holds many counts of this clonotype. The rearrangement links TRBV7-9 to TRBJ2-3, with TRBD1 identical over 8 bases. Germline V CDR1 and CDR2: SEHNR, FQNEAQ (reference sequence). The CDR3 consists of 20 residues. With V trimmed by 5 bases and J by 0 bases, 19 bases remained unmatched. The CDR3 sequence is CASSQYNPPQGASSTDTQYF. The CDR3 DNA reads as TGTGCCAGCAGCCAATATAACCCTCCTCAGGGGGCCTCTAGCACAGATACGCAGTATTTT.